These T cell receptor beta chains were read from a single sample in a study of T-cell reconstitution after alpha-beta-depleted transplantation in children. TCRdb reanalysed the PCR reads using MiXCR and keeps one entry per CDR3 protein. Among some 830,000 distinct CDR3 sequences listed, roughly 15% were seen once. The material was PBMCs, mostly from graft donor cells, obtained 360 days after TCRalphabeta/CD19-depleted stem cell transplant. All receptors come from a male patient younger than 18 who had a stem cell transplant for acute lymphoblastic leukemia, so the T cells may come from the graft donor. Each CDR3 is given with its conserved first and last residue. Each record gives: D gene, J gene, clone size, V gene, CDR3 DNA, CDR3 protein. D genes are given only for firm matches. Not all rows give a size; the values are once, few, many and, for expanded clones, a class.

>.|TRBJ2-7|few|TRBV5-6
TGTGCCAGCAGCCAGTACAGAACGTTTTCGGTAGCCACCTCCTACGAGCAGTACTTC
CASSQYRTFSVATSYEQYF
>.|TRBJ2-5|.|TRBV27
TGTGCCAGCAGTTTAAGACAGGTCTACCAAGAGACCCAGTACTTC
CASSLRQVYQETQYF
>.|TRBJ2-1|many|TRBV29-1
TGCAGCGTTGAAGATCGAGGCGGGACGGCCAATGAGCAGTTCTTC
CSVEDRGGTANEQFF
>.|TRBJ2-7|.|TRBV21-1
TGTGCCAGCACTCAAACCGGGACAGACTGGAAAAGGACCTACGAGCAGTACTTC
CASTQTGTDWKRTYEQYF
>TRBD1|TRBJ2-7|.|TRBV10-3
TGTGCCATACAAACCGGGACAGGGTCTTACGAGCAGTACTTC
CAIQTGTGSYEQYF
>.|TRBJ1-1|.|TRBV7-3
TGTGCCAGCAGCTTAATTAGGGTTTCCGGGACTTTAAACACTGAAGCTTTCTTT
CASSLIRVSGTLNTEAFF
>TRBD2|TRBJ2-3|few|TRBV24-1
TGTGCCACCAGTGATTTGACTAGCGGAGAGGGAGATACGCAGTATTTT
CATSDLTSGEGDTQYF
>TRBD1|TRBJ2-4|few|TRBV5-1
TGCGCCAGCAGCCCTACACAGGGGGAGGCCAAAAACATTCAGTACTTC
CASSPTQGEAKNIQYF
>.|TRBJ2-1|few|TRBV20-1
TGCAGTGCTAGACCCCACGGGGCGGAGTACAATGAGCAGTTCTTC
CSARPHGAEYNEQFF
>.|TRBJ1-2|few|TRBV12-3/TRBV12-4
TGTGCCAGCTCCAGGGCCATCTATGGCTACACCTTC
CASSRAIYGYTF
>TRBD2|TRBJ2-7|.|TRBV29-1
TGCAGCGTTTCGACTAGCGGGACCCCCTCCTACGAGCAGTACTTC
CSVSTSGTPSYEQYF
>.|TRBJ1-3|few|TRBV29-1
TGCAGCGTTGCAAGGGGCTCTGGAAACACCATATATTTT
CSVARGSGNTIYF
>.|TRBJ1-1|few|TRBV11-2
TGTGCCAGCAGTTTTCAGGGTGTCACTGAAGCTTTCTTT
CASSFQGVTEAFF
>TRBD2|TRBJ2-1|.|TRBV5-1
TGCGCCAGCAGCGCTGGACTAGCGGGATCGGTAGATGAGCAGTTCTTC
CASSAGLAGSVDEQFF
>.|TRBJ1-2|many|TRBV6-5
TGTGCCAGCAGTTACTGGGGGAACTATGGCTACACCTTC
CASSYWGNYGYTF
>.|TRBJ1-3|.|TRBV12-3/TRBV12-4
TGTGCCAGCAGCGGACAGCTTGCTGGAAACACCATATATTTT
CASSGQLAGNTIYF
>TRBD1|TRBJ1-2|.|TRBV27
TGTGCCAGCAGTTTAAGCAGGGGGCGTAGCTATGGCTACACCTTC
CASSLSRGRSYGYTF
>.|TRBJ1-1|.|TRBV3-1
TGTGCCAGCAGCCAAAGGTACCTACAGGGCCCGAACACTGAAGCTTTCTTT
CASSQRYLQGPNTEAFF
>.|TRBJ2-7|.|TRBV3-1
TGTGCCAGCAGCCAAGTGCGAAGTCTTTCCTACGAGCAGTACTTC
CASSQVRSLSYEQYF
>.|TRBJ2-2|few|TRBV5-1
TGCGCCAGCAGCATACAGGGCTCGACCGGGGAGCTGTTTTTT
CASSIQGSTGELFF
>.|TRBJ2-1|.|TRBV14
TGTGCCAGCAGTACGAGCTGGGGCGATGAGCAGTTCTTC
CASSTSWGDEQFF
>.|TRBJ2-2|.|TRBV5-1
TGCGCCAGCAGTTTAGGGAACGCGAACACCGGGGAGCTGTTTTTT
CASSLGNANTGELFF
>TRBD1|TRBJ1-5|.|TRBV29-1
TGCAGCGTCGGACAGGGGTTTGGCAATCAGCCCCAGCATTTT
CSVGQGFGNQPQHF
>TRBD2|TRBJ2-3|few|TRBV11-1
TGTGCCAGCAGCTCCGGCCTGACTAGCGGGAAGGGCACAGATACGCAGTATTTT
CASSSGLTSGKGTDTQYF
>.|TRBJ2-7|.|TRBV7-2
TGTGCCAGCAGCTTATCTTACCTGAGATCCTACGAGCAGTACTTC
CASSLSYLRSYEQYF
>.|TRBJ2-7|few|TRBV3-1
TGTGCCAGCAGCCAAGAGGCTAGCGTCTCCTACGAGCAGTACTTC
CASSQEASVSYEQYF
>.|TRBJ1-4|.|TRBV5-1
TGCGCCAGCAGCTTCGAATCCGGGGGTACTAATGAAAAACTGTTTTTT
CASSFESGGTNEKLFF
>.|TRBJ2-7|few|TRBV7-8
TGTGCCAGCAGCTCCATTCGAGAAAGAGTCCTCTACGAGCAGTACTTC
CASSSIRERVLYEQYF
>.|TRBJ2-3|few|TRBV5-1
TGCGCCAGCAGCTTGGCCAGGGAGGCAGATACGCAGTATTTT
CASSLAREADTQYF
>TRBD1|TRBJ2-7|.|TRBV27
TGTGCCAGCAGTTTATATTCAGGGGGCCTAAGCTCCTACGAGCAGTACTTC
CASSLYSGGLSSYEQYF
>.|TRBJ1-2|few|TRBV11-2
TGTGCCAGCAGCTTCGGGCGGGGGCCGAACGGCTACACCTTC
CASSFGRGPNGYTF
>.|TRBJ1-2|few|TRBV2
TGTGCCGCCGGGGACGTCTCCGCGTGGGGCTACACCTTC
CAAGDVSAWGYTF
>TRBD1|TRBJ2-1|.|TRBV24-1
TGTGCCACCAGTGATTTCGACAGGGCCTCCTACAATGAGCAGTTCTTC
CATSDFDRASYNEQFF
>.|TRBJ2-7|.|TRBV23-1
TGCGCCAGCAGTCAATCCCTTGGATCGCCCACAGGGTTCTTC
CASSQSLGSPTGFF
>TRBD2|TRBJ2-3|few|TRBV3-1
TGTGCCAGCAGCCCCCGAGGGAGCGGGAGCATAGGAGATACGCAGTATTTT
CASSPRGSGSIGDTQYF
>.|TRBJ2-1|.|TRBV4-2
TGTGCCAGCAGTCCGTTGACTATTAGCCACAATGAGCAGTTCTTC
CASSPLTISHNEQFF
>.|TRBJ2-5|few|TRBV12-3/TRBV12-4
TGTGCCAGCACCCTACAGGGCGAGACCCAGTACTTC
CASTLQGETQYF
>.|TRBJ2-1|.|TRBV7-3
TGTGCCAGCAGCTTAGCTAGCTTAAATTCCAATGAGCAGTTCTTC
CASSLASLNSNEQFF
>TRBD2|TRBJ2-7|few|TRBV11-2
TGTGCCAGCAGCCCCGTGGGGAGACTAGCGGACTCCTACGAGCAGTACTTC
CASSPVGRLADSYEQYF
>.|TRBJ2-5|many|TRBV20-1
TGCAGTCCGGACGGGGATCTGGAGACCCAGTACTTC
CSPDGDLETQYF
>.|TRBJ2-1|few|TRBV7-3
TGTGCCAGCAGCTCCTTGTCTACAGGGTACAATGAGCAGTTCTTC
CASSSLSTGYNEQFF
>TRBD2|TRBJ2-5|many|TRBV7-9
TGTGCCAGCAGGCCTCGGACTAGCGGGGAGACCCAGTACTTC
CASRPRTSGETQYF
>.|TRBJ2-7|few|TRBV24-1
TGTGCCACCAGTGACCCCCTAATGGGGGAAACTACCTACGAGCAGTACTTC
CATSDPLMGETTYEQYF
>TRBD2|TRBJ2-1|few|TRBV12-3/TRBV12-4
TGTGCCAGCAGTCTAGCGGGAGGGCCTATGTTACACAATGAGCAGTTCTTC
CASSLAGGPMLHNEQFF
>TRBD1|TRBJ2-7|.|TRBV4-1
TGCGCCAGCAGCCAGAGGACAGGGGGAGACGAGCAGTACTTC
CASSQRTGGDEQYF
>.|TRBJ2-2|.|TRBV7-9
TGTGCCAGCAGCTTAGGTCGATTTGGAACGAACACCGGGGAGCTGTTTTTT
CASSLGRFGTNTGELFF
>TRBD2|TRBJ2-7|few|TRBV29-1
TGCAGCGTCTCCCGCGTCGCTAGCGGGAGGCCGGGGCTCGAGCAGTACTTC
CSVSRVASGRPGLEQYF
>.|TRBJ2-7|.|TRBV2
TGTACCAGCAGTTTCGGGCAGGGGCTAGGTTACCTCGGGTACGAGCAGTACTTC
CTSSFGQGLGYLGYEQYF
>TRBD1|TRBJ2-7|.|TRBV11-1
TGTGCCAGCAGCTTAGGCCGAGCCGGGACAGGGGTTTTTACAGGTGTAGACGAGCAGTACTTC
CASSLGRAGTGVFTGVDEQYF
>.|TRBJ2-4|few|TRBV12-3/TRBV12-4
TGTGCCAGCAGGAACAACGGCGGGAACATTCAGTACTTC
CASRNNGGNIQYF
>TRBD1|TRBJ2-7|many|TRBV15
TGTGCCACCAGCGGTTTGATCCGGACAGGGGTAATCGAGCAGTACTTC
CATSGLIRTGVIEQYF
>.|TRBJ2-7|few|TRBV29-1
TGCAGCGTAAGACTAGGACCCTACGAGCAGTACTTC
CSVRLGPYEQYF
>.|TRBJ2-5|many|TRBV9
TGTGCCAGCAGCGTAGATATGGAGACCCAGTACTTC
CASSVDMETQYF
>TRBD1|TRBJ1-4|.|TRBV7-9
TGTGCCAGCAGCTTTTGGACAGGTGAAAAACTGTTTTTT
CASSFWTGEKLFF